Following are 32 T cell receptor beta chains from one sample sequenced in a study of CD8+ T cells in alopecia areata (dated by TCRdb to between 2018 and 2020). Read against the paper, the sample's treatment or condition label means: oral pan-JAK inhibitor, 5-10 mg twice daily. Receptor amplification or capture employed the immunoSEQ multiplex PCR assay. RNA was extracted from all samples and reverse transcribed into cDNA as template for TCR sequencing. TCRdb's version of the immuneACCESS table is confined to in-frame rearrangements and falls short of the full clone set. An unresolved V gene accounts for under half of the shortfall where checked; the remainder is of unknown origin. This sample has some 190,000 clones in its table, and roughly 60% of those were observed once. The top ten hold about 1.3% of the sample. The sequencing used CD4+ T cells sorted from blood, collected around week 50, from a patient treated with tofacitinib. The receptors were sampled from a human donor with alopecia areata.

The chain is built from TRBV14 and TRBJ1-2; D gene uncertain. The CDR3 is 13 amino acids. V was pared by 4 bases and J by 3 bases, with 9 bases between. The V gene's germline CDR1 is SGHDN and CDR2 FVKESK. The CDR3 here is CASSPRTDYGYTF. CDR3 DNA sequence: TGTGCCAGCAGCCCGCGGACGGACTATGGCTACACCTTC.

This sequence joins TRBV30 and TRBJ2-6; D ambiguous. This CDR3 contains 16 residues. Looked up from germline, CDR1 is GTSNPN and CDR2 is SVGIG (reference sequence). V was cut by 3 bases and J by 2 bases, with 14 bases left in between. This CDR3 is CAWRKIAEPGANVLTF. The CDR3 DNA sequence: TGTGCCTGGAGGAAGATTGCGGAGCCTGGGGCCAACGTCCTGACTTTC. Full variable domain (missing parts from reference TRBV30 and TRBJ2-6): SQTIHQWPATLVQPVGSPLSLECTVEGTSNPNLYWYRQAAGRGLQLLFYSVGIGQISSEVPQNLSASRPQDRQFILSSKKLLLSDSGFYLCAWRKIAEPGANVLTFGAGSRLTVL.

The table lists this clone with a few counts. CDR3 in DNA: TGTGCCAGCGGCGGGGGGATTTACGAGCAGTACTTC. This translates into CASGGGIYEQYF. This chain links TRBV27 with TRBJ2-7; 8 bases map to TRBD2. V was pared by 8 bases and J by 4 bases, with 4 bases of the junction left unmatched. This CDR3 region has 12 residues. CDR1 MNHEY and CDR2 SMNVEV come from the germline V gene (reference sequence).

Here the CDR3 reads CASTPYRVENTGELFF. The CDR3 DNA is TGTGCCAGCACGCCATACCGGGTAGAGAACACCGGGGAGCTGTTTTTT. This sequence joins TRBV7-2 and TRBJ2-2; unclear D gene. The CDR3 is made up of 16 amino acids. CDR1 and CDR2 from the germline V gene are SGHTA and FQGNSA. With 7 bases removed from V and 1 base from J, the gap between germline ends came to 16 bases.

This clone appeared a few times. This chain links TRBV5-6 with TRBJ1-6, with 7 bases aligning to TRBD1. The ends lost 3 bases at V and 7 bases at J; junction bases unmatched: 4. The length of the CDR3 is 14 residues. Germline values: CDR1 SGHDT, CDR2 YYEEEE. The CDR3 region is CASSWQGDNSPLHF. Written as DNA, the CDR3 is TGTGCCAGCAGCTGGCAGGGGGACAATTCACCCCTCCACTTT.

This chain connects TRBV10-2 to TRBJ2-1; 15 bases match TRBD2. Germline CDR1 is WSHSY and CDR2 is SAAADI. The CDR3 contains 15 residues. Trimming took 10 bases from V and 7 from J; bases not matched to a gene: 8. The CDR3 here is CATLSGLAGGNEQFF. The CDR3 DNA sequence: TGCGCCACCTTATCGGGACTAGCGGGGGGAAATGAGCAGTTCTTC.

This clone was recorded once. J is TRBJ2-2 and V is TRBV29-1; D remains ambiguous. V lost 4 bases and J 2 bases, leaving 8 bases between the germline ends. CDR1 SQVTM and CDR2 ANQGSEA come from the germline V gene. The CDR3 is made up of 13 amino acids. CDR3 sequence reads: CSVAWGNTGELFF. Written as DNA, the CDR3 is TGCAGCGTTGCGTGGGGAAACACCGGGGAGCTGTTTTTT.

The chain joins TRBV7-2 to TRBJ1-2, with 7 bases lining up with TRBD1. Germline CDR1 reads SGHTA; CDR2 reads FQGNSA. After removal of 1 base from V and 4 bases from J, the junction contained 3 bases not matched to a gene. CDR3 length: 14 amino acids. The CDR3: CASSLDRGLYGYTF. DNA for the CDR3: TGTGCCAGCAGCTTAGACAGGGGCCTCTATGGCTACACCTTC.

This sequence joins TRBV4-3 and TRBJ1-1; no firm D call. The CDR3 sequence is 13 residues long. V was shortened by 3 bases and J by 1 base, with 6 bases between the two germline ends. Germline V gives CDR1 LGHNA, CDR2 YSLEER. CDR3 sequence reads: CASSQVWNTEAFF. CDR3 nucleotide sequence: TGCGCCAGCAGCCAGGTGTGGAACACTGAAGCTTTCTTT.

The CDR3 region is CASSIQQGGGNQPQHF. CDR3 nucleotide sequence: TGTGCCAGTAGTATACAACAGGGCGGCGGCAATCAGCCCCAGCATTTT. The gene calls are TRBV19 and TRBJ1-5, with D perhaps matching TRBD1 (6 bases). Germline CDR1 and CDR2: LNHDA and SQIVND (reference sequence). CDR3 length equals 16 residues. V gave up 2 bases and J gave up 2 bases, with 13 bases separating them.

This chain links TRBV7-2 with TRBJ1-6; no reliable D call. The germline V gene encodes CDR1 SGHTA and CDR2 FQGNSA. The V end was cut by 1 base, the J end by 10 bases, with 5 bases between. This CDR3 has 12 amino acids. The CDR3 DNA reads TGTGCCAGCAGCTTAGAATGGTCACCCCTCCACTTT. Translated: CASSLEWSPLHF. Supplemented by reference TRBV7-2 and TRBJ1-6, the full variable domain reads GAGVSQSPSNKVTEKGKDVELRCDPISGHTALYWYRQSLGQGLEFLIYFQGNSAPDKSGLPSDRFSAERTGGSVSTLTIQRTQQEDSAVYLCASSLEWSPLHFGNGTRLTVT.

The genes are TRBV30 and TRBJ2-3, with D possibly being TRBD1 or TRBD2 (6 bases each). Between the trimmed V and J ends, which lost 6 bases and 9 bases, there was a span of 22 bases. CDR3 size: 14 residues. The germline gives CDR1 GTSNPN, CDR2 SVGIG (reference sequence). CDR3 DNA: TGTGCCTGCCAGCCGGGGGCCCCTTGGGGCACGCAGTATTTT. Amino acid sequence: CACQPGAPWGTQYF.

V gene TRBV7-2 combines with J gene TRBJ1-1; D is ambiguous. The germline CDR1 and CDR2 sequences are SGHTA and FQGNSA. The CDR3 length is 12 residues. The V gene lost 5 bases and the J gene lost 11 bases, with 15 bases spanning the gap. The CDR3, as DNA: TGTGCCAGCAGCCCTCGACTCGGGAGTGCTTTCTTT. Protein product: CASSPRLGSAFF.

This sequence joins TRBV29-1 and TRBJ2-3; D possibly corresponds to TRBD1 (6 bases). From germline, CDR1 is SQVTM and CDR2 ANQGSEA. The CDR3 has 14 residues. V was shortened by 1 base and J by 3 bases, with 11 bases between the two germline ends. CDR3 sequence reads: CSVEVLTGTDTQYF. For the CDR3, the DNA is TGCAGCGTTGAAGTATTGACAGGTACAGATACGCAGTATTTT.

As for this clone: The sample carries other DNA sequences with the same CDR3. For the CDR3, the DNA is TGTGCCAGCAGCGTAGGAAGCGGGGGGGCCAATGAGCAGTTCTTC. Protein: CASSVGSGGANEQFF. The rearrangement links TRBV9 to TRBJ2-1; 10 bases map to TRBD2. The V and J ends lost 0 bases and 6 bases, in that order; junction bases with no gene match: 3. The CDR3 totals 15 residues. Germline-derived CDR1 and CDR2 are SGDLS and YYNGEE.

This sequence joins TRBV29-1 and TRBJ2-1; D gene ambiguous. The V gene's germline CDR1 is SQVTM and CDR2 ANQGSEA. The V end lost 7 bases, the J end lost 7 bases, and 17 bases lay between the germline ends. This CDR3 is 13 amino acids long. DNA of the CDR3: TGCAGCGCCAAGACCCCTTCAGAAAATGAGCAGTTCTTC. It yields the protein CSAKTPSENEQFF.

This chain connects TRBV6-6 to TRBJ2-1; D gene uncertain. V gave up 3 bases and J gave up 4 bases, with 13 bases separating them. The CDR3 spans 15 residues. Germline V gene data show CDR1 as MNHNY and CDR2 as SVGAGI (reference sequence). CDR3 sequence reads: CASSYSLENYNEQFF. For the CDR3, the DNA is TGTGCCAGCAGTTATAGCCTAGAGAATTACAATGAGCAGTTCTTC.

The J gene is TRBJ1-1, the V gene TRBV30, with 9 bases that match TRBD1. The CDR3 has 12 amino acids. CDR1 and CDR2 from the germline V gene are GTSNPN and SVGIG (reference sequence). J lost 12 bases, V lost 1 base, and 6 bases had no gene match. The CDR3, as DNA: TGTGCCTGGAGTGATGAGGGACAGGGACCTTTCTTT. It specifies CAWSDEGQGPFF.

For this clone: Within the sample, other DNA sequences also encode this same CDR3. The chain uses TRBV25-1 and TRBJ2-4; no clear D. The CDR3 is 15 amino acids. Between the trimmed V and J ends, which lost 2 bases and 0 bases, there was a span of 8 bases. CDR1 and CDR2 (germline): MGHDK, SYGVNS. The CDR3 region has the DNA TGTGCCAGCAGTGAAACAGCACTAGCCAAAAACATTCAGTACTTC. Amino acids: CASSETALAKNIQYF.

This clone has a single count. V is TRBV19 and J is TRBJ1-6, with D possibly matching TRBD1 (5 bases). Germline CDR1 reads LNHDA; CDR2 reads SQIVND (reference sequence). The CDR3 is made up of 14 amino acids. V shed 9 bases and J shed 11 bases, with 20 bases lying between them. The CDR3 sequence is CASRLGDLGAPLHF. The CDR3 bases are TGTGCCAGCCGATTGGGGGACCTGGGGGCACCCCTCCACTTT.

CDR3 nucleotide sequence: TGTGCCACCACCGGGACAGGGGTCATCTACGAGCAGTACTTC. It yields the protein CATTGTGVIYEQYF. The V gene is TRBV10-3, the J gene TRBJ2-7; 10 nucleotides agree with TRBD1. CDR1 and CDR2 (germline): ENHRY, SYGVKD. The junction had 9 bases not matched to a gene; V was cut back by 10 bases and J by 3 bases. CDR3 length: 14 amino acids.

The V and J genes are TRBV6-6 and TRBJ2-7, with D possibly matching TRBD2 (5 bases). Germline loops: CDR1 MNHNY, CDR2 SVGAGI (reference sequence). This CDR3 has 13 amino acids. V dropped 2 bases and J dropped 2 bases, with 7 bases sitting between them. This CDR3 reads CASSYGRTYEQYF. The CDR3 DNA is TGTGCCAGCAGTTACGGGAGAACCTACGAGCAGTACTTC.

The V call is TRBV27, the J call TRBJ2-7; possibly TRBD1 or TRBD2 for D (6 bases each). The germline V gene encodes CDR1 MNHEY and CDR2 SMNVEV (reference sequence). The CDR3 totals 13 residues. V dropped 5 bases and J dropped 4 bases, with 12 bases sitting between them. CDR3 sequence reads: CASSPRGLYEQYF. In DNA, the CDR3 is TGTGCCAGCAGTCCCCGGGGGCTATACGAGCAGTACTTC.

This clone has only a few counts. V gene TRBV6-5 combines with J gene TRBJ2-1; D is perhaps TRBD1 (6 bases). The V and J ends lost 8 bases and 5 bases respectively, with 13 bases between them. The CDR3 has 13 amino acids. Germline values: CDR1 MNHEY, CDR2 SVGAGI. The CDR3 DNA sequence: TGTGCCAGCCGGCTGGGGGCCCACAATGAGCAGTTCTTC. This encodes CASRLGAHNEQFF.

Only one count was recorded for this clone. The rearrangement uses TRBV30 and TRBJ1-2, with a weak D call TRBD1 (5 bases). Germline loops: CDR1 GTSNPN, CDR2 SVGIG (reference sequence). The V end lost 1 base, the J end lost 6 bases, and 12 bases lay between the germline ends. This CDR3 comprises 13 residues. The CDR3 region has the DNA TGTGCCTGGAGTGGGAGGGTGACAGATGGCTACACCTTC. It yields the protein CAWSGRVTDGYTF.

This rearrangement joins TRBV6-5 to TRBJ2-7, with 8 bases matching TRBD1. Losses at the gene ends were 1 base for V and 7 bases for J; bases not matched to a gene: 3. Germline-derived CDR1 and CDR2 are MNHEY and SVGAGI. The CDR3 is made up of 13 amino acids. The CDR3: CASSYFRGQEQYF. The CDR3 nucleotides read TGTGCCAGCAGTTACTTCAGGGGGCAAGAGCAGTACTTC.

This chain connects TRBV18 to TRBJ2-5; D may correspond to TRBD1 or TRBD2 (5 bases each). Germline V gene data show CDR1 as KGHSH and CDR2 as LQKENI. The CDR3 is made up of 14 amino acids. V was trimmed by 5 bases and J by 2 bases, leaving 12 bases between them. CDR3 bases: TGTGCCAGCTCATCTCCGGGACGGCAAGAGACCCAGTACTTC. It encodes CASSSPGRQETQYF. Using reference TRBV18 and TRBJ2-5 for the parts outside the CDR3, the full variable domain is NAGVMQNPRHLVRRRGQEARLRCSPMKGHSHVYWYRQLPEEGLKFMVYLQKENIIDESGMPKERFSAEFPKEGPSILRIQQVVRGDSAAYFCASSSPGRQETQYFGPGTRLLVL.

V usage is TRBV27 and J usage is TRBJ1-2; D not certain. This CDR3 has 15 amino acids. The V and J ends lost 3 bases and 1 base respectively, with 12 bases between them. Germline V CDR1 and CDR2: MNHEY, SMNVEV (reference sequence). The CDR3 coding sequence is TGTGCCAGCAGTTTGGTGTGGGGAAGTAACTATGGCTACACCTTC. It is translated as CASSLVWGSNYGYTF.

This clone appeared once. The rearrangement uses TRBV9 and TRBJ2-3, with 9 bases lining up with TRBD1. Germline CDR1 and CDR2: SGDLS and YYNGEE. Losses at the gene ends were 4 bases for V and 4 bases for J; bases not matched to a gene: 7. The CDR3 has 15 amino acids. CDR3 sequence reads: CASSRRDRVADTQYF. DNA for the CDR3: TGTGCCAGCAGCCGCAGGGACAGGGTAGCAGATACGCAGTATTTT.

The chain uses TRBV30 and TRBJ2-1; D ambiguous. From germline, CDR1 is GTSNPN and CDR2 SVGIG (reference sequence). Trimming pared 1 base from V and 9 bases from J, leaving 7 bases between. The CDR3 spans 11 residues. CDR3 region: CAWSARGEQFF. The CDR3 bases are TGTGCCTGGAGTGCCCGTGGTGAGCAGTTCTTC.

J is TRBJ1-2 and V is TRBV29-1; no reliable D call. V shed 0 bases and J shed 4 bases, with 15 bases lying between them. Germline loops: CDR1 SQVTM, CDR2 ANQGSEA. There are 15 residues in the CDR3. The CDR3 is CSVEDLEESSYGYTF. Here the CDR3 DNA reads TGCAGCGTTGAAGATCTAGAGGAGTCTTCCTATGGCTACACCTTC.

This clone was found many times. The same CDR3 can be traced to other DNA sequences in this sample. For the CDR3, the DNA is TGCGCCAGCAGCCAACCTGGGACGGGCGATGGCTACACCTTC. It encodes CASSQPGTGDGYTF. The V and J genes are TRBV4-3 and TRBJ1-2, with D tentatively TRBD1 (5 bases). The CDR3 totals 14 residues. The germline V gene has CDR1 LGHNA and CDR2 YSLEER. Trimming removed 2 bases at V and 6 bases at J, with 13 bases between.